This TCR beta chain was found in a study of blood T cell repertoires in COVID-19. At the level of the study: Samples representing acute and convalescent COVID-19 were sourced from the United States, Italy and Spain. Sources were T cells, B-cell-depleted T cells, or PBMCs; the material itself was cDNA or gDNA.

The CDR3 sequence is 15 residues long. Germline values: CDR1 SGDLS, CDR2 YYNGEE. Trimming pared 0 bases from V and 0 bases from J, leaving 8 bases between. Per the original data handling: Amplification of reference gene primers provided the estimated nucleated cell counts. Profiling relied on immunoSEQ multiplex PCR, and the TCRdb table lists in-frame clones only, not all of them. Clone size and V and J calls were adopted from that table, with D and trimming inferred from the DNA. This table has 52,000 or so clones, 87% appearing once. The sequence came from a middle-aged man with COVID-19, enrolled during active disease. The sequencing input was peripheral blood. The rearrangement uses TRBV9 and TRBJ2-3, with no clear D. The CDR3 loop reads CASSVAGTSTDTQYF. The CDR3 coding sequence is TGTGCCAGCAGCGTAGCTGGCACCAGCACAGATACGCAGTATTTT.